The sequence of this T cell receptor beta chain was determined in a study of regulatory T cells in long-lasting Graves disease. This clonotype was picked up one time. As to time point: persistent/refractory GD, antithyroid drugs over 5 years with positive TRAb. Construction of the TCR library relied on RNA isolated from PBMCs. V dropped 5 bases and J dropped 5; count of bases not matched to a gene: 15. The germline V gene encodes CDR1 SGHRS and CDR2 YFSETQ. The CDR3 runs to 17 residues. In building TCR beta libraries, iRepertoire HTBI primers were used together with Arm-PCR of CDR3 regions. TCRdb reprocessed the multiplex PCR reads with MiXCR, giving one entry per CDR3 protein. The table lists approximately 690,000 distinct CDR3 sequences, about 32% of them singletons.

The receptor was isolated from a female donor with Graves disease. The sequencing used peripheral blood mononuclear cells (PBMCs), collected when the disease was refractory, from a patient treated with antithyroid drugs. The J gene is TRBJ2-5, the V gene TRBV5-1; 10 bases fit TRBD2. In DNA form, the CDR3 reads TGCGCCAGCAGACCCGCCGCCGGGACTAGCGTACGCGAGACCCAGTACTTC. This translates into CASRPAAGTSVRETQYF.